The rows below give T cell receptor beta chains drawn from one sample of a study of response to subunit inactivated influenza vaccine. TCRdb analysed the RT-PCR reads with MiXCR anew, one entry per CDR3 protein. The sample consists of 300,000 to 350,000 distinct CDR3 sequences, 21% of them appearing once. The source was PBMCs from blood, collected 21 months after vaccination. The receptors here all came from a man between 50 and 69 years old who received an inactivated influenza vaccine. The CDR3 runs from the conserved cysteine through the conserved F or W. The listing skips clone size in some rows; elsewhere it reads once, few, many or a size class.

CDR3aa: CASSLVGGSGNTIYF
abundance: few
v_gene: TRBV5-1

CDR3aa: CSARQSSYNEQFF
abundance: .
v_gene: TRBV20-1

CDR3aa: CASSHRGDRGPSYEQYF
abundance: .
v_gene: TRBV4-2

CDR3aa: CASSGLWGAGKAGELFF
abundance: .
v_gene: TRBV12-3/TRBV12-4

CDR3aa: CASRTQRMNTEAFF
abundance: few
v_gene: TRBV12-3/TRBV12-4

CDR3aa: CSASPAGGITNTEAFF
abundance: .
v_gene: TRBV20-1

CDR3aa: CASSQGPGNSPLHF
abundance: few
v_gene: TRBV4-2

CDR3aa: CASFGATNQPQHF
abundance: many
v_gene: TRBV6-1

CDR3aa: CASSQRNTEAFF
abundance: .
v_gene: TRBV4-3

CDR3aa: CASSPGTGTGNTYNEQFF
abundance: .
v_gene: TRBV11-3

CDR3aa: CASSLQGPYGYTF
abundance: many
v_gene: TRBV12-3/TRBV12-4

CDR3aa: CAIRDKGNTEAFF
abundance: few
v_gene: TRBV10-3

CDR3aa: CATSRDKAGGNIQYF
abundance: .
v_gene: TRBV15

CDR3aa: CASSGTVREKLFF
abundance: .
v_gene: TRBV7-2

CDR3aa: CASSHETGGYTEAFF
abundance: .
v_gene: TRBV3-1

CDR3aa: CASREGYEQYF
abundance: few
v_gene: TRBV5-5

CDR3aa: CASSFSGGQQETQYF
abundance: once
v_gene: TRBV5-5

CDR3aa: CASSLGGDGNTIYF
abundance: .
v_gene: TRBV12-3/TRBV12-4

CDR3aa: CASNLAAVGDTQYF
abundance: .
v_gene: TRBV5-4

CDR3aa: CASSQDLPGSLNTDTQYF
abundance: .
v_gene: TRBV4-1

CDR3aa: CATRYEAGQPQHF
abundance: .
v_gene: TRBV6-1

CDR3aa: CASRVGASGANVLTF
abundance: few
v_gene: TRBV19

CDR3aa: CAISGSRGSGSSYEQYF
abundance: few
v_gene: TRBV10-3

CDR3aa: CASSRAGQGFIQPQHF
abundance: many
v_gene: TRBV6-1

CDR3aa: CASSQEPQGAHGYTF
abundance: many
v_gene: TRBV4-3

CDR3aa: CASSSGSTLEYEQYF
abundance: few
v_gene: TRBV28

CDR3aa: CASSLAQSGTGGNEQFF
abundance: once
v_gene: TRBV7-6

CDR3aa: CASSLAYRDRNTIYF
abundance: .
v_gene: TRBV7-9

CDR3aa: CASSPPTYEQYF
abundance: .
v_gene: TRBV18

CDR3aa: CASFSQGATNEKLFF
abundance: .
v_gene: TRBV19

CDR3aa: CASSQDLDGEAEAFF
abundance: few
v_gene: TRBV4-3

CDR3aa: CASSLSGGVAQYF
abundance: few
v_gene: TRBV27

CDR3aa: CATSRAYPSPSEKLFF
abundance: many
v_gene: TRBV15

CDR3aa: CAWSLQGFQPQHF
abundance: few
v_gene: TRBV30

CDR3aa: CASSPNGVYAYNEQFF
abundance: few
v_gene: TRBV28